One sample yielded the 23 T cell receptor beta chains listed below, sequenced in a study of cytomegalovirus exposure and HLA in healthy donors. The study ran its PCR with 60 Vbeta and 13 Jbeta primers. Libraries were prepared by immunoSEQ multiplex PCR; TCRdb keeps only in-frame clonotypes and omits some of them. The table lists approximately 120,000 clones, 70% to 80% of them singletons, with 2% to 2.5% in the top ten. Sequenced sample: PBMCs. Every receptor here comes from a human donor in good health.

This clone was detected once. V usage is TRBV27 and J usage is TRBJ2-7; no reliable D call. CDR3 length equals 12 residues. CDR1 and CDR2 (germline): MNHEY, SMNVEV (reference sequence). The ends were cut back, 7 bases at V and 1 base at J, with 8 bases in the middle. The CDR3 protein is CASTGNSYEQYF. The CDR3 coding sequence is TGTGCCAGCACCGGTAATTCCTACGAGCAGTACTTC.

V usage is TRBV18 and J usage is TRBJ2-7; a possible D gene is TRBD1 (6 bases). The CDR3 has 14 residues. V was trimmed by 6 bases and J by 4 bases, leaving 16 bases between them. Germline values: CDR1 KGHSH, CDR2 LQKENI. The CDR3 here is CASSLGVQGYEQYF. CDR3 sequence (DNA): TGTGCCAGCTCCCTGGGGGTTCAGGGGTACGAGCAGTACTTC.

The chain has TRBV5-4 and TRBJ2-4; a possible D gene is TRBD1 (5 bases). The CDR3 covers 17 residues. Germline values: CDR1 SGHNT, CDR2 YYREEE (reference sequence). V lost 4 bases and J lost 1, with 18 bases in between. The DNA for the CDR3 is TGTGCCAGCAGCCGTGGGGCACGACAAGCGGCCAAAAACATTCAGTACTTC. This codes for CASSRGARQAAKNIQYF.

The chain couples TRBV11-2 to TRBJ1-6, with TRBD1 identical over 8 bases. After removal of 5 bases from V and 7 bases from J, the junction contained 7 bases not matched to a gene. The CDR3 is 15 residues long. The germline V gene encodes CDR1 SGHAT and CDR2 FQNNGV. For the CDR3, the DNA is TGTGCCAGCAGCCCCGGGACAGGTGGGAATTCACCCCTCCACTTT. Its protein product is CASSPGTGGNSPLHF.

This rearrangement joins TRBV7-9 to TRBJ1-4, with 10 positions matching TRBD1. The V gene's germline CDR1 is SEHNR and CDR2 FQNEAQ (reference sequence). The ends lost 2 bases at V and 6 bases at J; junction bases unmatched: 6. The CDR3 extends over 16 amino acids. The DNA for the CDR3 is TGTGCCAGCAGCTTAAAACCCGGGACAGGGGATGAAAAACTGTTTTTT. It encodes CASSLKPGTGDEKLFF.

This chain joins TRBV28 and TRBJ2-5; TRBD1 might be the D (6 bases). The better agreement between TRBJ2-7 and the DNA end casts doubt on the J call. CDR3 length: 16 amino acids. Germline V gene sequence: CDR1 MDHEN, CDR2 SYDVKM. The CDR3 coding sequence is TGTGCCAGCAGCCCCCCCACCGGGACAACATCCTACGAGCAGTACTTC. This encodes CASSPPTGTTSYEQYF.

The rearrangement joins TRBV30 to TRBJ2-7; a weak D match, TRBD1 (5 bases). The V gene lost 2 bases and the J gene lost 4 bases, with 6 bases spanning the gap. In germline, CDR1 is GTSNPN, CDR2 SVGIG (reference sequence). CDR3 length: 11 residues. The CDR3 sequence: CAWSRGYEQYF. CDR3 DNA: TGTGCCTGGAGTAGGGGTTACGAGCAGTACTTC.

The chain links TRBV9 to TRBJ2-3; possible D gene TRBD1, 6 bases. Per the germline V gene, CDR1 is SGDLS and CDR2 is YYNGEE. Between the trimmed V and J ends, which lost 4 bases and 5 bases, there was a span of 17 bases. The CDR3 consists of 15 residues. The CDR3 here is CASSTTGISGDTQYF. The DNA of the CDR3 is TGTGCCAGCAGCACAACAGGGATCAGTGGAGATACGCAGTATTTT.

This clone was observed a few times. The V gene is TRBV7-9, the J gene TRBJ1-2; 8 nucleotides align to TRBD1. CDR3 length: 18 residues. Germline loops: CDR1 SEHNR, CDR2 FQNEAQ (reference sequence). The trim removed 5 bases at V and 4 bases at J, leaving 18 bases unmatched. The CDR3 protein is CASSRSYRDRTTSYGYTF. CDR3 bases: TGTGCCAGCAGCCGAAGCTACCGGGACAGGACGACGAGCTATGGCTACACCTTC.

This clone was detected once. The chain uses TRBV5-1 and TRBJ1-1; 8 nucleotides align to TRBD1. This CDR3 is 16 amino acids long. In germline, CDR1 is SGHRS, CDR2 YFSETQ. V lost 4 bases and J lost 6; bases outside the gene matches: 14. As DNA, the CDR3 is TGCGCCAGCAGCCTAACACAGCAGGGGGCGGGGGCTGAAGCTTTCTTT. Translated, it gives CASSLTQQGAGAEAFF.

The rearrangement uses TRBV25-1 and TRBJ2-2; the match to TRBD1 covers 10 bases. The J segment lost 7 bases and the V segment lost 1 base, leaving 6 bases of the junction unmatched. Germline V CDR1 and CDR2: MGHDK, SYGVNS. The CDR3 totals 16 residues. CDR3 sequence reads: CASSEWDRGTIGELFF. The CDR3 DNA follows: TGTGCCAGCAGTGAATGGGACAGGGGAACGATCGGGGAGCTGTTTTTT.

This clone has a single count. The chain has TRBV6-6 and TRBJ1-5, with 9 bases matching TRBD1. Germline CDR1 and CDR2: MNHNY and SVGAGI (reference sequence). The CDR3 runs to 13 residues. The trim removed 2 bases at V and 9 bases at J, leaving 2 bases unmatched. CDR3 residues: CASSYGTGMPQHF. The CDR3 DNA reads TGTGCCAGCAGTTACGGGACAGGGATGCCCCAGCATTTT.

This clone was counted only a few times. The rearrangement uses TRBV19 and TRBJ1-1; D may be TRBD1 (5 bases). V gave up 5 bases and J gave up 12 bases, with 22 bases separating them. The CDR3 runs 14 residues. Per the germline V gene, CDR1 is LNHDA and CDR2 is SQIVND (reference sequence). CDR3 sequence (DNA): TGTGCCAGTAGTCCCGGGGCCGGGGGTTTTGTGACTTTCTTT. Residues: CASSPGAGGFVTFF. The whole variable domain, filled in from reference TRBV19 and TRBJ1-1, reads DGGITQSPKYLFRKEGQNVTLSCEQNLNHDAMYWYRQDPGQGLRLIYYSQIVNDFQKGDIAEGYSVSREKKESFPLTVTSAQKNPTAFYLCASSPGAGGFVTFFGQGTRLTVV.

This chain uses TRBV6-1 with TRBJ2-7; 8 bases match TRBD2. J gave up 5 bases and V 10 bases, and 10 bases lay outside the gene matches. Germline CDR1 reads MNHNS; CDR2 reads SASEGT. The CDR3 is made up of 13 amino acids. The CDR3 spells CATAGGREDEQYF. For the CDR3, the DNA is TGTGCCACCGCGGGAGGCAGGGAGGACGAGCAGTACTTC.

The chain links TRBV6-5 to TRBJ1-2; tentatively, D is TRBD1 (5 bases). Germline V gives CDR1 MNHEY, CDR2 SVGAGI. The CDR3 spans 12 residues. V was shortened by 4 bases and J by 8 bases, with 11 bases between the two germline ends. CDR3 bases: TGTGCCAGCAGTTCCGGGACTATGGGCTACACCTTC. This sequence encodes CASSSGTMGYTF.

The V gene is TRBV5-1, the J gene TRBJ2-2; TRBD2 might be the D (6 bases). The CDR3 is made up of 15 amino acids. Germline lookup yields CDR1 SGHRS and CDR2 YFSETQ. The V end lost 4 bases, the J end lost 2 bases, and 12 bases lay between the germline ends. CDR3 region: CASSVTGTNTGELFF. The CDR3 nucleotides are TGCGCCAGCAGCGTGACCGGGACTAACACCGGGGAGCTGTTTTTT.

This chain uses TRBV5-4 with TRBJ2-2, with D possibly matching TRBD2 (5 bases). Trimming cost V 4 bases and J 2 bases, with 12 bases left between them. The CDR3 spans 15 residues. Per the germline V gene, CDR1 is SGHNT and CDR2 is YYREEE (reference sequence). DNA for the CDR3: TGTGCCAGCAGCCCTGGGAGACATAACACCGGGGAGCTGTTTTTT. Protein product: CASSPGRHNTGELFF.

The chain is built from TRBV10-3 and TRBJ2-1, with 7 bases matching TRBD2. Germline V gene data show CDR1 as ENHRY and CDR2 as SYGVKD. J was trimmed by 5 bases and V by 2 bases; bases with no gene match: 6. CDR3 length: 15 amino acids. The CDR3 region has the DNA TGTGCCATCAGTGAGCCGAGCGGGACTGACAATGAGCAGTTCTTC. This translates into CAISEPSGTDNEQFF.

CDR3 in amino acids: CASSQETGISGEQFF. The CDR3 DNA reads as TGCGCCAGCAGCCAAGAAACAGGGATTTCGGGTGAGCAGTTCTTC. The chain employs TRBV4-3 and TRBJ2-1, with D possibly matching TRBD1 (6 bases). V dropped 0 bases and J dropped 9 bases, with 15 bases sitting between them. The CDR3 is 15 residues long. Germline V gene sequence: CDR1 LGHNA, CDR2 YSLEER.

This chain uses TRBV30 with TRBJ2-7, with 9 bases lining up with TRBD1. Unmatched junction bases numbered 9, after V lost 3 bases and J lost 6 bases. The CDR3 spans 14 residues. CDR1 and CDR2 (germline): GTSNPN, SVGIG (reference sequence). The CDR3 loop reads CAWSKGTGKREQYF. The CDR3 DNA follows: TGTGCCTGGAGCAAAGGGACAGGGAAGCGCGAGCAGTACTTC.

V gene TRBV5-4 combines with J gene TRBJ2-2, with 10 bases that match TRBD2. Per the germline V gene, CDR1 is SGHNT and CDR2 is YYREEE (reference sequence). V gave up 3 bases and J gave up 6 bases; unmatched junction bases: 5. The CDR3 runs 15 residues. Written as DNA, the CDR3 is TGTGCCAGCAGCTCCAGCGGGGGGGGTTCCGGGGAGCTGTTTTTT. Its translation is CASSSSGGGSGELFF. Together with reference TRBV5-4 and TRBJ2-2, the CDR3 gives the full variable domain: ETGVTQSPTHLIKTRGQQVTLRCSSQSGHNTVSWYQQALGQGPQFIFQYYREEENGRGNFPPRFSGLQFPNYSSELNVNALELDDSALYLCASSSSGGGSGELFFGEGSRLTVL.

The V gene is TRBV6-1, the J gene TRBJ2-4; 10 bases are shared with TRBD1. The CDR3 is 19 amino acids. V shed 2 bases, J shed 0 bases, and the junction held 10 bases outside the gene matches. CDR1 is MNHNS, CDR2 SASEGT, per germline. CDR3 bases: TGTGCCAGCAGTGAATATCTAGGGACAGGGGAACTAGCCAAAAACATTCAGTACTTC. Translated: CASSEYLGTGELAKNIQYF.

The chain joins TRBV6-5 to TRBJ1-1; D might be TRBD1 (5 bases). The CDR3 extends over 11 amino acids. V lost 5 bases, J lost 7 bases, and 8 bases lay in between. Per the germline V gene, CDR1 is MNHEY and CDR2 is SVGAGI. The CDR3 reads CASSAGFEAFF. CDR3 sequence (DNA): TGTGCCAGCAGTGCAGGGTTTGAAGCTTTCTTT.